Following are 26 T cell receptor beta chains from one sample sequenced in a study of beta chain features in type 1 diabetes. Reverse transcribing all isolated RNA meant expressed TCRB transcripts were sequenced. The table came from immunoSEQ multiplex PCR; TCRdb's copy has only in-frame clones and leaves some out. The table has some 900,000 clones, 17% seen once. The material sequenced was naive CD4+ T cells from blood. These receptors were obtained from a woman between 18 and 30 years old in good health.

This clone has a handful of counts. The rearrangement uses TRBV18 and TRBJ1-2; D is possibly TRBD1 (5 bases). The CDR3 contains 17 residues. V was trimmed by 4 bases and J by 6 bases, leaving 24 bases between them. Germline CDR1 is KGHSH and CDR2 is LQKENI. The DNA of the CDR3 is TGTGCCAGCTCACTCGGATTTGGGACCTTCCCACGAGATGGCTACACCTTC. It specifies CASSLGFGTFPRDGYTF.

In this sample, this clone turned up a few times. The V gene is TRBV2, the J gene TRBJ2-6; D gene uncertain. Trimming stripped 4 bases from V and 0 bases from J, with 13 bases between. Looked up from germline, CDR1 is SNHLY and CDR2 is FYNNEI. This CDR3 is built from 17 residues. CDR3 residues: CASSGPELTSGANVLTF. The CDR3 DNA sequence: TGTGCCAGCAGTGGTCCGGAGCTGACCTCTGGGGCCAACGTCCTGACTTTC.

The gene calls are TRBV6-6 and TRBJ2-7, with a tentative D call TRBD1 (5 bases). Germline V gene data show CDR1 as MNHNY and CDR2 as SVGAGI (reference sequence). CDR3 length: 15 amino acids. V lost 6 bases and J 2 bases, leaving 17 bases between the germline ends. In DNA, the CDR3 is TGTGCCAGCAGGCAGGGAAAATTTAAGACCTACGAGCAGTACTTC. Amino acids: CASRQGKFKTYEQYF.

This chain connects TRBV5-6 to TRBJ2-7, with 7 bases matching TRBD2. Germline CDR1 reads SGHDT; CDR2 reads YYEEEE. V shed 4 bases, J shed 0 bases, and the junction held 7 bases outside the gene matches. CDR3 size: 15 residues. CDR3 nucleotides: TGTGCCAGCAGCCCAGCGGGGACCTACTCCTACGAGCAGTACTTC. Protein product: CASSPAGTYSYEQYF. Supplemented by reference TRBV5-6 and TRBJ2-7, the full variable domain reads DAGVTQSPTHLIKTRGQQVTLRCSPKSGHDTVSWYQQALGQGPQFIFQYYEEEERQRGNFPDRFSGHQFPNYSSELNVNALLLGDSALYLCASSPAGTYSYEQYFGPGTRLTVT.

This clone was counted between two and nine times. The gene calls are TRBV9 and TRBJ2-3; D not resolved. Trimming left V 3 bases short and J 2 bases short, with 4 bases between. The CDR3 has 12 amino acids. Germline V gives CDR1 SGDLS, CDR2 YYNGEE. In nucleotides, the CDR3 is TGTGCCAGCAGCGAGGACACAGATACGCAGTATTTT. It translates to CASSEDTDTQYF.

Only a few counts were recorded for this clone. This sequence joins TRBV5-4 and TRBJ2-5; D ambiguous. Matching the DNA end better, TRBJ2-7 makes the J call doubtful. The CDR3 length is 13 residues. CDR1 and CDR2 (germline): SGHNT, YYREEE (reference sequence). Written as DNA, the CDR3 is TGTGCCAGCAGCTATTACGGTACCTACGAGCAGTACTTC. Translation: CASSYYGTYEQYF.

The CDR3 DNA is TGCGCCAGCAGCCTTAGCGGGACCCTCAATGGCCAAAACATTCAGTACTTC. It translates to CASSLSGTLNGQNIQYF. The J gene is TRBJ2-4, the V gene TRBV4-1; 8 bases align to TRBD2. The V gene end was trimmed by 4 bases and the J gene end by 5 bases; junction bases not matched to a gene: 13. The CDR3 is made up of 17 amino acids. Per the germline V gene, CDR1 is MGHRA and CDR2 is YSYEKL.

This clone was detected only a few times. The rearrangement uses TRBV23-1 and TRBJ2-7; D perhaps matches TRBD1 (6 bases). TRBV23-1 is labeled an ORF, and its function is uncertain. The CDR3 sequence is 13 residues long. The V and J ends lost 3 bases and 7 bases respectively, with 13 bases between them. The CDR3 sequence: CASSQGHAREQYF. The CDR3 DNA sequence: TGCGCCAGCAGTCAGGGACACGCTAGGGAGCAGTACTTC.

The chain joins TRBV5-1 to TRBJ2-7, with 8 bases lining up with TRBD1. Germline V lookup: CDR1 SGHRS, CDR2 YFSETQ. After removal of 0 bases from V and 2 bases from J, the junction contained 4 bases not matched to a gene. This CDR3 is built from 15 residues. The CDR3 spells CASSLAQGAPYEQYF. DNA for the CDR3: TGCGCCAGCAGCTTGGCCCAGGGGGCCCCCTACGAGCAGTACTTC.

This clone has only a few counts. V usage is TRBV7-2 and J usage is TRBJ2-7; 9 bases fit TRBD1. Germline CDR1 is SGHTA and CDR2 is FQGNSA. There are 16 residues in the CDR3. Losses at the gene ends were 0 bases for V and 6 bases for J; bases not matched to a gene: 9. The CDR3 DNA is TGTGCCAGCAGCTTAGCACCCGGACAGGGGTATTTCGAGCAGTACTTC. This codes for CASSLAPGQGYFEQYF.

CDR3 protein: CASSFSFPPGDTQYF. CDR3 sequence (DNA): TGTGCCAGCAGCTTTAGTTTCCCCCCAGGGGATACGCAGTATTTT. V and J are TRBV7-9 and TRBJ2-3, with D possibly being TRBD1 (5 bases). V gave up 3 bases and J gave up 6 bases, with 16 bases separating them. This CDR3 region has 15 residues. The germline V gene encodes CDR1 SEHNR and CDR2 FQNEAQ (reference sequence).

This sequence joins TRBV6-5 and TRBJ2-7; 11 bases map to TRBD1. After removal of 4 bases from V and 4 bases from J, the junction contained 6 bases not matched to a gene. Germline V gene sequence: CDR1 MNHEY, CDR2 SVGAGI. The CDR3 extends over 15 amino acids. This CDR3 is CASSSGGQGDYEQYF. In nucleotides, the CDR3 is TGTGCCAGCAGTTCTGGGGGACAGGGGGATTACGAGCAGTACTTC.

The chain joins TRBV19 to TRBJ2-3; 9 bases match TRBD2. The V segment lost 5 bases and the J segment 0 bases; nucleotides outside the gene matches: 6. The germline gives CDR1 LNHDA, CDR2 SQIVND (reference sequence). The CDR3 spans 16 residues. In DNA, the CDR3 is TGTGCCAGTAGTCCTAGACTAGCGGAGAGCACAGATACGCAGTATTTT. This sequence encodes CASSPRLAESTDTQYF.

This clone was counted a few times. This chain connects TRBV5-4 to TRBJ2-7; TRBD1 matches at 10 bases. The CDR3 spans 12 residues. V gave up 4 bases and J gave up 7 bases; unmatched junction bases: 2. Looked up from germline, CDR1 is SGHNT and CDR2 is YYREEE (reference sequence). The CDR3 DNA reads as TGTGCCAGCAGCCGGGACAGGGGAGAGCAGTACTTC. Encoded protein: CASSRDRGEQYF.

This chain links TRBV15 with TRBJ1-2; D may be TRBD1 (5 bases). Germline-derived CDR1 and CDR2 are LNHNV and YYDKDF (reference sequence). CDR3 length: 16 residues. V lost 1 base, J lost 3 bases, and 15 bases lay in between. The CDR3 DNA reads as TGTGCCACCAGCAGAGTGCTTGGGGCTGGGGACTATGGCTACACCTTC. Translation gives CATSRVLGAGDYGYTF.

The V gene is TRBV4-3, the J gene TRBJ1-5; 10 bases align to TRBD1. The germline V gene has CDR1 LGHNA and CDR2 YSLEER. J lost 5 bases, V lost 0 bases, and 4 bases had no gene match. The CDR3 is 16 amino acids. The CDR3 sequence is CASSQDLGQGHQPQHF. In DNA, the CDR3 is TGCGCCAGCAGCCAAGACCTGGGACAGGGGCATCAGCCCCAGCATTTT.

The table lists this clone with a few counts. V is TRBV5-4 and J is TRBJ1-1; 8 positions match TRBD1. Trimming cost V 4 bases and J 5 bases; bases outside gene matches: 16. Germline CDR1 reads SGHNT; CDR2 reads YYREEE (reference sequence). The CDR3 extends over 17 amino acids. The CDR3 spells CASSHGGPDRGRTEAFF. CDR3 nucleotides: TGTGCCAGCAGCCACGGAGGTCCTGACAGGGGTCGTACTGAAGCTTTCTTT.

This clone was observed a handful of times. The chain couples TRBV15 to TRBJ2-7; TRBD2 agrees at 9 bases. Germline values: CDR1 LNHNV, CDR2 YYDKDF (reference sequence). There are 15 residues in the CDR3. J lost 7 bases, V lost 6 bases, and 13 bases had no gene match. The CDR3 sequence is CATSLNLAGGREQYF. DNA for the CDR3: TGTGCCACCAGTCTCAATCTCGCGGGAGGGCGTGAGCAGTACTTC.

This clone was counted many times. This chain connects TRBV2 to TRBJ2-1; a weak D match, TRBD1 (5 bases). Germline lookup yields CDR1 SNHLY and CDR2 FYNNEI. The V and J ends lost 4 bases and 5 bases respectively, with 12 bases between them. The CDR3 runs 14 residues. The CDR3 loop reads CASSVWGGNNEQFF. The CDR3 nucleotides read TGTGCCAGCAGTGTATGGGGCGGAAACAATGAGCAGTTCTTC.

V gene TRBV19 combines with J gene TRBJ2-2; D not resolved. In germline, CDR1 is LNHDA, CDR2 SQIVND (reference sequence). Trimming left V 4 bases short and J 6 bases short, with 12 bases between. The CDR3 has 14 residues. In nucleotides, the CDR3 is TGTGCCAGTAGTACCTCGCGACTTTCCGGGGAGCTGTTTTTT. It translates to CASSTSRLSGELFF.

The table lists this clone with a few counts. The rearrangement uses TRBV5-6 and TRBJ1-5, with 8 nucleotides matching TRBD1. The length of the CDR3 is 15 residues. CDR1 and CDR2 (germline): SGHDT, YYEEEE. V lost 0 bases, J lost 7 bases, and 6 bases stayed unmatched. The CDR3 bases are TGTGCCAGCAGCTTGGGAACAGGGGGACGGCAGCCCCAGCATTTT. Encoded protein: CASSLGTGGRQPQHF.

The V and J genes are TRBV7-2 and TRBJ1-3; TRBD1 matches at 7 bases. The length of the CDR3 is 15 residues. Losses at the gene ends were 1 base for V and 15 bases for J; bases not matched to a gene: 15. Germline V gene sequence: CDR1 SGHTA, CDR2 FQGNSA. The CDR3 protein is CASSLVGTAQHGEYF. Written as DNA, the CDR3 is TGTGCCAGCAGCTTAGTAGGGACAGCCCAACATGGTGAATATTTT.

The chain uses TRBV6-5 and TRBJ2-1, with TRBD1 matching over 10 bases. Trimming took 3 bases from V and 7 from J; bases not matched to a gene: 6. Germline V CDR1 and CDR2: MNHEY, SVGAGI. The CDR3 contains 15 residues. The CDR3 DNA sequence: TGTGCCAGCAGTTATCCGGGACAGGGGTATAATGAGCAGTTCTTC. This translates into CASSYPGQGYNEQFF.

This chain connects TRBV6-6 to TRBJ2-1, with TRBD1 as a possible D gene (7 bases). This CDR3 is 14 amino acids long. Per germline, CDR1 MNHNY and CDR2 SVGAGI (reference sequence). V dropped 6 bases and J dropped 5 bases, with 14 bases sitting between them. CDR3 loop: CASSPQGGNNEQFF. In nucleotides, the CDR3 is TGTGCCAGCAGCCCCCAGGGGGGAAACAATGAGCAGTTCTTC.

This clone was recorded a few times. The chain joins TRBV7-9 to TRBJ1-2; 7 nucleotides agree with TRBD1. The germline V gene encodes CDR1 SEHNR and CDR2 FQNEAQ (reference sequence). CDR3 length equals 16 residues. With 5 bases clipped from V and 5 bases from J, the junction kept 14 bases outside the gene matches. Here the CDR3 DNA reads TGTGCCAGCAGCCCCCACTCCGGGACAGTGACTTATGGCTACACCTTC. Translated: CASSPHSGTVTYGYTF.

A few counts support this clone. CDR3 residues: CASRTSSYEQYF. The DNA of the CDR3 is TGTGCCAGCAGGACTAGCTCCTACGAGCAGTACTTC. The chain links TRBV28 to TRBJ2-5; D might be TRBD2 (6 bases). With the DNA end fitting TRBJ2-7 better, the J assignment may be wrong. This CDR3 is 12 amino acids long. Germline CDR1 is MDHEN and CDR2 is SYDVKM.